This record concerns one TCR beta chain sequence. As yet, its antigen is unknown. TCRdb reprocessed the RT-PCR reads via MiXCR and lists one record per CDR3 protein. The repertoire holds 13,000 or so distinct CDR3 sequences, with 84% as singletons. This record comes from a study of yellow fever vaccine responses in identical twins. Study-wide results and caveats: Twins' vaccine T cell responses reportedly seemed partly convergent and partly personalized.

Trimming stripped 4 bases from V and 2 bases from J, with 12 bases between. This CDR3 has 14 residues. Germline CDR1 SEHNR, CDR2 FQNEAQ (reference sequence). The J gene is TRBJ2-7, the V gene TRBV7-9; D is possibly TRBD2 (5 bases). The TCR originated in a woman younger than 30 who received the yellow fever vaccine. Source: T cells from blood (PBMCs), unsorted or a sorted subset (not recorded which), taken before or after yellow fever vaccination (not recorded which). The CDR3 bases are TGTGCCAGCAGCTCTCCCGGGAAAGCCTACGAGCAGTACTTC. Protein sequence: CASSSPGKAYEQYF.